Described below is a single T cell receptor (beta chain) sequence and its context. CDR1 is SNHLY, CDR2 FYNNEI, per germline. This CDR3 region has 12 residues. J lost 7 bases, V lost 8 bases, and 3 bases had no gene match. The sample comes from a study of blood T cell repertoires in COVID-19. Patients from Seattle were sampled longitudinally, starting during active infection. Original processing methods: From reference gene primer amplification, estimates of nucleated cell counts were derived. Only in-frame clones appear in the TCRdb table, and some are missing; sequencing was by immunoSEQ multiplex PCR. V and J calls and clone size are those listed in that table; D and trimming were worked out from the DNA. The sample yields roughly 290,000 clones, around 82% seen once.

The rearrangement uses TRBV2 and TRBJ1-5; the match to TRBD1 covers 9 bases. The material sequenced was peripheral blood. The sequence derives from a human donor with COVID-19, enrolled during active disease. The donor label of this sample is uncertain. The DNA of the CDR3 is TGTGCCAGCGGCGACAGGGGGCAGCCCCAGCATTTT. It encodes CASGDRGQPQHF.